This record covers a single T cell receptor (beta chain). These data come from a study of radiotherapy plus CTLA-4 blockade in lung cancer. The method was immunoSEQ multiplex PCR; TCRdb's version includes in-frame clones alone and lacks a portion of them. The repertoire holds about 56,000 clones, less than 85% seen once, with roughly 15% in the top ten. Germline V CDR1 and CDR2: LNHDA, SQIVND (reference sequence). This CDR3 region has 17 residues. Trimming removed 6 bases from V and 4 bases from J; junction bases left unmatched: 10. The chain is built from TRBV19 and TRBJ2-1, with 12 bases aligning to TRBD2. The clonotype comes from a human donor with non-small cell lung cancer who had a complete response to radiotherapy plus ipilimumab. This material consisted of peripheral blood, taken from a patient treated with radiotherapy plus ipilimumab. CDR3 region: CASRASGGASGYNEQFF. The CDR3 DNA sequence: TGTGCCAGTAGGGCTAGCGGGGGGGCCTCGGGGTACAATGAGCAGTTCTTC. Based on the CDR3 plus reference TRBV19 and TRBJ2-1, the full variable domain is DGGITQSPKYLFRKEGQNVTLSCEQNLNHDAMYWYRQDPGQGLRLIYYSQIVNDFQKGDIAEGYSVSREKKESFPLTVTSAQKNPTAFYLCASRASGGASGYNEQFFGPGTRLTVL.